This TCR beta chain was captured in a study of shared clonotypes between healthy human individuals. In the naive CD8 group, cells lacked CD45RO and were positively selected for CCR7, so terminally differentiated effector memory CD45RA+ cells were left out. The CDR3 consists of 15 residues. J was trimmed by 4 bases and V by 1 base; bases with no gene match: 6. CDR1 and CDR2 from the germline V gene are SEHNR and FQNEAQ (reference sequence). TCRdb's table, derived via immunoSEQ multiplex PCR, lists solely in-frame clones and lacks some. The sample contains about 2 million clones, approximately 95% of which appear only once. This clone was counted only a few times.

The source of this sequence is a man aged 18 to 30 in good health. The source material was naive CD8+ T cells sorted from blood. V and J are TRBV7-9 and TRBJ1-2; 7 nucleotides line up with TRBD1. The CDR3 bases are TGTGCCAGCAGCTTAGACGGGACAGTGCGCTATGGCTACACCTTC. This encodes CASSLDGTVRYGYTF. The variable domain in full, completed from reference TRBV7-9 and TRBJ1-2, reads DTGVSQNPRHKITKRGQNVTFRCDPISEHNRLYWYRQTLGQGPEFLTYFQNEAQLEKSRLLSDRFSAERPKGSFSTLEIQRTEQGDSAMYLCASSLDGTVRYGYTFGSGTRLTVV.